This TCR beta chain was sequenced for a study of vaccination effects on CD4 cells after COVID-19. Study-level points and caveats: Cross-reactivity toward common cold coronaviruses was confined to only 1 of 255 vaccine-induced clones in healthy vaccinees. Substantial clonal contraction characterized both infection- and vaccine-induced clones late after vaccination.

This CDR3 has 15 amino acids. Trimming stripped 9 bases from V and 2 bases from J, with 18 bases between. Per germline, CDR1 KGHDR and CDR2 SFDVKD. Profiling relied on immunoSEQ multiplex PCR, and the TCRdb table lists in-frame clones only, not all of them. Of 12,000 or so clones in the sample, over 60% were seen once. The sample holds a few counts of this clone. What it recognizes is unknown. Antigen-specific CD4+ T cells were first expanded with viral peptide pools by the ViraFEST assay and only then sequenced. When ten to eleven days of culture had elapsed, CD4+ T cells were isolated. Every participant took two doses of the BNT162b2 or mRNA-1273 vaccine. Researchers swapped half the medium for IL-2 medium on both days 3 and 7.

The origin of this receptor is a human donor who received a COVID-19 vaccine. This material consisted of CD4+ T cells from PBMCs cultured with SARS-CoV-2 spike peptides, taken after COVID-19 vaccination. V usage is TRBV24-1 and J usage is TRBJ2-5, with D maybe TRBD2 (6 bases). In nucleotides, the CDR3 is TGTGCCACCTCCGAAAGGGGAGGATGGCAAGAGACCCAGTACTTC. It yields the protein CATSERGGWQETQYF.